Listed below are T cell receptor beta chains from one sample, sequenced in a study of vaccination effects on CD4 cells after COVID-19. Which antigens these TCRs recognize remains unknown. Measured with immunoSEQ multiplex PCR; TCRdb has only the in-frame clones, and not every one. The table has about 69,000 clones, 70% to 75% seen once; the top ten hold under 2%. Sample: CD4+ T cells from PBMCs cultured with HCoV-229E spike peptides, taken after COVID-19 vaccination. Receptors originate from a human donor who received a COVID-19 vaccine. CDR3s include the opening cysteine and the closing phenylalanine or tryptophan. The D gene is left open where the match is weak. Clone size appears in some rows only: once, few, many, or a class for an expanded clone.

v_gene: TRBV12-3/TRBV12-4; j_gene: TRBJ2-5; d_gene: -; abundance: -; CDR3nt: TGTGCCAGCAGTTTAGGTTGGTCAGAGACCCAGTACTTC; CDR3aa: CASSLGWSETQYF
v_gene: TRBV6-5; j_gene: TRBJ2-2; d_gene: TRBD2; abundance: -; CDR3nt: TGTGCCAGCAGTCTAGGACTAGCGCCGACCGGGGAGCTGTTTTTT; CDR3aa: CASSLGLAPTGELFF
v_gene: TRBV28; j_gene: TRBJ2-4; d_gene: -; abundance: -; CDR3nt: TGTGCCAGCAGTTTGACACCCAGGGTTCAGTACTTC; CDR3aa: CASSLTPRVQYF
v_gene: TRBV24-1; j_gene: TRBJ2-3; d_gene: -; abundance: -; CDR3nt: TGTGCCACCAGTGAGGGAAACACAGATACGCAGTATTTT; CDR3aa: CATSEGNTDTQYF
v_gene: TRBV9; j_gene: TRBJ2-3; d_gene: -; abundance: -; CDR3nt: TGTGCCAGCAGCCCGTATCCTAGCACAGATACGCAGTATTTT; CDR3aa: CASSPYPSTDTQYF
v_gene: TRBV9; j_gene: TRBJ1-6; d_gene: -; abundance: -; CDR3nt: TGTGCCAGCAGCCCTCGGGACACAAATTCACCCCTCCACTTT; CDR3aa: CASSPRDTNSPLHF
v_gene: TRBV2; j_gene: TRBJ1-2; d_gene: -; abundance: -; CDR3nt: TGTGCCAGCAGTGAACGCCCTTTTTATGGCTACACCTTC; CDR3aa: CASSERPFYGYTF
v_gene: TRBV5-6; j_gene: TRBJ1-2; d_gene: -; abundance: -; CDR3nt: TGTGCCAGCAGCGGCCGGGACGGCGGCTATGGCTACACCTTC; CDR3aa: CASSGRDGGYGYTF
v_gene: TRBV5-1; j_gene: TRBJ2-5; d_gene: -; abundance: -; CDR3nt: TGCGCCAGCTCTCCCGGGGGGCGTCAGGAGACCCAGTACTTC; CDR3aa: CASSPGGRQETQYF
v_gene: TRBV18; j_gene: TRBJ1-2; d_gene: -; abundance: once; CDR3nt: TGTGCCAGCTCACCACCCCTGTTGATCTATGGCTACACCTTC; CDR3aa: CASSPPLLIYGYTF
v_gene: TRBV27; j_gene: TRBJ1-6; d_gene: -; abundance: -; CDR3nt: TGTGCCAGCAGTTACAGGGAGCCAGGATATAATTCACCCCTCCACTTT; CDR3aa: CASSYREPGYNSPLHF
v_gene: TRBV9; j_gene: TRBJ1-5; d_gene: -; abundance: few; CDR3nt: TGTGCCAGCAGCGGGACAGCTACCAATCAGCCCCAGCATTTT; CDR3aa: CASSGTATNQPQHF
v_gene: TRBV7-2; j_gene: TRBJ2-5; d_gene: -; abundance: once; CDR3nt: TGTGCCAGCAGCTTGGATAGAGAGACCCAGTACTTC; CDR3aa: CASSLDRETQYF
v_gene: TRBV6-4; j_gene: TRBJ2-1; d_gene: -; abundance: -; CDR3nt: TGTGCCAGCAGCGCTTGGGGCTACAATGAGCAGTTCTTC; CDR3aa: CASSAWGYNEQFF
v_gene: TRBV7-2; j_gene: TRBJ1-5; d_gene: -; abundance: -; CDR3nt: TGTGCCAGCAGCTTAGTGGGTGGGGCAAGCAATCAGCCCCAGCATTTT; CDR3aa: CASSLVGGASNQPQHF
v_gene: TRBV28; j_gene: TRBJ1-1; d_gene: -; abundance: -; CDR3nt: TGTGCCAGCAGCCTCCGGGACTCGACTGAAGCTTTCTTT; CDR3aa: CASSLRDSTEAFF
v_gene: TRBV5-4; j_gene: TRBJ1-5; d_gene: -; abundance: -; CDR3nt: TGTGCCAGCAGCTTGCAGGGTGGGCCCCAGCATTTT; CDR3aa: CASSLQGGPQHF
v_gene: TRBV27; j_gene: TRBJ2-6; d_gene: -; abundance: -; CDR3nt: TGTGCCAGTGCTTGGTTGTCAGGGTCCACTGGGGCCAACGTCCTGACTTTC; CDR3aa: CASAWLSGSTGANVLTF
v_gene: TRBV7-2; j_gene: TRBJ2-5; d_gene: TRBD2; abundance: -; CDR3nt: TGTGCCAGCAGCGTCCGACTAGCGAAAGAGACCCAGTACTTC; CDR3aa: CASSVRLAKETQYF
v_gene: TRBV6-2/TRBV6-3; j_gene: TRBJ2-1; d_gene: TRBD1; abundance: -; CDR3nt: TGTGCCAGCAGCGATCCTGGACAGGGGGCCTCCTACAATGAGCAGTTCTTC; CDR3aa: CASSDPGQGASYNEQFF
v_gene: TRBV5-1; j_gene: TRBJ2-2; d_gene: TRBD2; abundance: -; CDR3nt: TGCGCCAGCAGCTTGCAAAGCGGGGGAGTGAACACCGGGGAGCTGTTTTTT; CDR3aa: CASSLQSGGVNTGELFF
v_gene: TRBV30; j_gene: TRBJ1-5; d_gene: -; abundance: few; CDR3nt: TGTGCCTGGAGCCGACAGGCAGGCACCCAGCATTTT; CDR3aa: CAWSRQAGTQHF
v_gene: TRBV30; j_gene: TRBJ1-1; d_gene: TRBD1; abundance: -; CDR3nt: TGTGCCTGGAGTGTATACTGGACAGGGGGTGAAGCTTTCTTT; CDR3aa: CAWSVYWTGGEAFF
v_gene: TRBV5-1; j_gene: TRBJ1-1; d_gene: TRBD1; abundance: -; CDR3nt: TGCGCCAGCAGCGGCATGACAGGGCAGTTCACTGAAGCTTTCTTT; CDR3aa: CASSGMTGQFTEAFF
v_gene: TRBV6-5; j_gene: TRBJ1-2; d_gene: -; abundance: -; CDR3nt: TGTGCCAGCAGAAAATCCTATGGCTACACCTTC; CDR3aa: CASRKSYGYTF
v_gene: TRBV6-6; j_gene: TRBJ1-1; d_gene: -; abundance: -; CDR3nt: TGTGCCAGCAATCCTTCCGGGCAGGGAACTGAAGCTTTCTTT; CDR3aa: CASNPSGQGTEAFF
v_gene: TRBV30; j_gene: TRBJ2-5; d_gene: TRBD1; abundance: few; CDR3nt: TGTGCCTGGAGGATACAGGGGCCGGAGGCCCAGTACTTC; CDR3aa: CAWRIQGPEAQYF
v_gene: TRBV28; j_gene: TRBJ1-2; d_gene: TRBD1; abundance: -; CDR3nt: TGTGCCAGCAGTTCCCCGAACAGGGGCGGCTATGGCTACACCTTC; CDR3aa: CASSSPNRGGYGYTF
v_gene: TRBV5-1; j_gene: TRBJ2-3; d_gene: -; abundance: -; CDR3nt: TGCGCCAGCAGCTTGGATGTGCCTAGCACAGATACGCAGTATTTT; CDR3aa: CASSLDVPSTDTQYF
v_gene: TRBV6-5; j_gene: TRBJ2-5; d_gene: -; abundance: -; CDR3nt: TGTGCCAGCAGTTACCTCCCTTTTGGGGCTGGAGAGACCCAGTACTTC; CDR3aa: CASSYLPFGAGETQYF
v_gene: TRBV11-3; j_gene: TRBJ1-2; d_gene: -; abundance: -; CDR3nt: TGTGCCAGCAGCTTAGAATGCTCGACCGGGCACACCTTC; CDR3aa: CASSLECSTGHTF
v_gene: TRBV29-1; j_gene: TRBJ2-5; d_gene: -; abundance: -; CDR3nt: TGCAGCGTTGACGGGAACGGACTAGAGACCCAGTACTTC; CDR3aa: CSVDGNGLETQYF
v_gene: TRBV30; j_gene: TRBJ1-5; d_gene: -; abundance: -; CDR3nt: TGTGCCTGGAGTGTTAAGGGAGCTCAGCCCCAGCATTTT; CDR3aa: CAWSVKGAQPQHF
v_gene: TRBV10-3; j_gene: TRBJ2-5; d_gene: TRBD1; abundance: -; CDR3nt: TGTGCCATCAGCCCTGGGACAGGGTTAGGGGAGACCCAGTACTTC; CDR3aa: CAISPGTGLGETQYF
v_gene: TRBV20-1; j_gene: TRBJ1-3; d_gene: -; abundance: -; CDR3nt: TGCAGTGCTGCCCAGGGAAACACCATATATTTT; CDR3aa: CSAAQGNTIYF
v_gene: TRBV29-1; j_gene: TRBJ1-2; d_gene: -; abundance: few; CDR3nt: TGCAGCGTTGATTCGACAGTCTATGGCTACACCTTC; CDR3aa: CSVDSTVYGYTF
v_gene: TRBV5-1; j_gene: TRBJ1-2; d_gene: -; abundance: -; CDR3nt: TGCGCCAGCAGCTTGGCCGTTACCAATTCCTATGGCTACACCTTC; CDR3aa: CASSLAVTNSYGYTF
v_gene: TRBV5-4; j_gene: TRBJ2-1; d_gene: TRBD2; abundance: -; CDR3nt: TGTGCCAGCAGTTCCGGACTAGCGGGGGCCTACAATGAGCAGTTCTTC; CDR3aa: CASSSGLAGAYNEQFF
v_gene: TRBV6-5; j_gene: TRBJ2-3; d_gene: -; abundance: once; CDR3nt: TGTGCCAGCAGTTACTCGTTAAGCGAGGCCGCAGATACGCAGTATTTT; CDR3aa: CASSYSLSEAADTQYF
v_gene: TRBV28; j_gene: TRBJ2-5; d_gene: -; abundance: -; CDR3nt: TGTGCCAGCAGTCGGCCCAGGGTTCTCGGGGAGACCCAGTACTTC; CDR3aa: CASSRPRVLGETQYF
v_gene: TRBV5-6; j_gene: TRBJ2-3; d_gene: -; abundance: -; CDR3nt: TGTGCCAGCAGCCGTGTCACAGGGACAGATACGCAGTATTTT; CDR3aa: CASSRVTGTDTQYF
v_gene: TRBV19; j_gene: TRBJ1-4; d_gene: TRBD1; abundance: few; CDR3nt: TGTGCCAGTAGAACAGGGGCCTCTGCAACTAATGAAAAACTGTTTTTT; CDR3aa: CASRTGASATNEKLFF
v_gene: TRBV20-1; j_gene: TRBJ1-4; d_gene: -; abundance: -; CDR3nt: TGCAGTGCTAGTATCGGGCTTCTAGGGGAAAAACTGTTTTTT; CDR3aa: CSASIGLLGEKLFF
v_gene: TRBV25-1; j_gene: TRBJ2-5; d_gene: TRBD2; abundance: -; CDR3nt: TGTGCCAGCAGTGAATGGACTAGCGGGGAGACCCAGTACTTC; CDR3aa: CASSEWTSGETQYF
v_gene: TRBV24-1; j_gene: TRBJ1-4; d_gene: TRBD1; abundance: -; CDR3nt: TGTGCCACCAGTGATTTTGGACAGGAACTGTTTTTT; CDR3aa: CATSDFGQELFF
v_gene: TRBV7-8; j_gene: TRBJ1-2; d_gene: -; abundance: -; CDR3nt: TGTGCCAGCAGCTTAGGGGGCAGGAACTATGGCTACACCTTC; CDR3aa: CASSLGGRNYGYTF
v_gene: TRBV28; j_gene: TRBJ1-1; d_gene: TRBD1; abundance: -; CDR3nt: TGTGCCAGCAGTTCCATTGGACAGGCTCGCACTGAAGCTTTCTTT; CDR3aa: CASSSIGQARTEAFF
v_gene: TRBV2; j_gene: TRBJ2-3; d_gene: -; abundance: -; CDR3nt: TGTGCCAGCAGTGGACAGGTGGCGCCTTTGGATACGCAGTATTTT; CDR3aa: CASSGQVAPLDTQYF
v_gene: TRBV5-1; j_gene: TRBJ2-2; d_gene: -; abundance: -; CDR3nt: TGCGCCAGCAGCCTGGAGGGCCCCGGACAGGGGGAGCTGTTTTTT; CDR3aa: CASSLEGPGQGELFF
v_gene: TRBV5-1; j_gene: TRBJ2-3; d_gene: TRBD1; abundance: -; CDR3nt: TGCGCCAGCAGCCTGCGCCCGTCAGGGGGCCTGGCCGATACGCAGTATTTT; CDR3aa: CASSLRPSGGLADTQYF
v_gene: TRBV24-1; j_gene: TRBJ1-1; d_gene: -; abundance: -; CDR3nt: TGTGCCACCAGTGACCAGGACGGGACTGAAGCTTTCTTT; CDR3aa: CATSDQDGTEAFF
v_gene: TRBV7-9; j_gene: TRBJ2-5; d_gene: TRBD2; abundance: -; CDR3nt: TGTGCCAGCAGCTGGGGACTAGCGGAAGAGACCCAGTACTTC; CDR3aa: CASSWGLAEETQYF
v_gene: TRBV27; j_gene: TRBJ1-5; d_gene: -; abundance: -; CDR3nt: TGTGCCACATCACGGGGGGGGACCTATCAGCCCCAGCATTTT; CDR3aa: CATSRGGTYQPQHF
v_gene: TRBV7-3; j_gene: TRBJ1-3; d_gene: -; abundance: once; CDR3nt: TGTGCCAGCAGCTTGGGCCCAGACAACACCATATATTTT; CDR3aa: CASSLGPDNTIYF
v_gene: TRBV11-2; j_gene: TRBJ2-4; d_gene: -; abundance: -; CDR3nt: TGTGCCAGCAGAGATGGAGGGGGCATAGCCAAAAACATTCAGTACTTC; CDR3aa: CASRDGGGIAKNIQYF
v_gene: TRBV6-5; j_gene: TRBJ2-1; d_gene: TRBD2; abundance: few; CDR3nt: TGTGCCAGCAGGCGACTAGCGGGGGCCTACAATGAGCAGTTCTTC; CDR3aa: CASRRLAGAYNEQFF
v_gene: TRBV9; j_gene: TRBJ1-1; d_gene: -; abundance: -; CDR3nt: TGTGCCAGCAGCGTAGTTGTGTCCGCGAACACTGAAGCTTTCTTT; CDR3aa: CASSVVVSANTEAFF
v_gene: TRBV4-1; j_gene: TRBJ2-3; d_gene: -; abundance: once; CDR3nt: TGCGCCAGCAGCCAGACGCGCGGTACGCAGTATTTT; CDR3aa: CASSQTRGTQYF
v_gene: TRBV30; j_gene: TRBJ1-5; d_gene: -; abundance: -; CDR3nt: TGTGCCTGGAGCCCCGGACAGTTCAATCAGCCCCAGCATTTT; CDR3aa: CAWSPGQFNQPQHF